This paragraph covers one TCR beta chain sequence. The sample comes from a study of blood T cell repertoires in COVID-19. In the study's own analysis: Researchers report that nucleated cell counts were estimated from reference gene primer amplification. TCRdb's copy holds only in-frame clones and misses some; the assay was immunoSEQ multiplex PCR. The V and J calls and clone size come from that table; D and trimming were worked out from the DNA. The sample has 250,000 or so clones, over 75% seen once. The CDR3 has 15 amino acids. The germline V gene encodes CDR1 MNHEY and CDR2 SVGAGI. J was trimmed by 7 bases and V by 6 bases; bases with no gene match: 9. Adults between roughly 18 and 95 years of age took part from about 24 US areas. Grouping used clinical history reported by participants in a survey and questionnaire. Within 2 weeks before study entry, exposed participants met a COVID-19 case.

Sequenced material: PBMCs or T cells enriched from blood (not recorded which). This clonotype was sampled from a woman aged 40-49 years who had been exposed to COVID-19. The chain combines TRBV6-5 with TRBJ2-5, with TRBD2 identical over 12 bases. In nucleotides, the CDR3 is TGTGCCAGCAGCACTAGCGGGGGGACCCGAGGGACCCAGTACTTC. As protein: CASSTSGGTRGTQYF.